Listed here are 24 T cell receptor beta chains from one sample, sequenced in a study of blood T cells in healthy people across ages. A sample-barcoded 5' primer and a J-beta primer mix were used in a second PCR of roughly 7 to 12 cycles. Via MiXCR, TCRdb re-called the 5' RACE reads, giving one row per CDR3 protein. The data show about 700,000 distinct CDR3 sequences, roughly 32% seen once. The material sequenced was blood. These receptors originate from an elderly woman in good health.

This sequence joins TRBV4-3 and TRBJ1-6; D not certain. V shed 1 base and J shed 5 bases, with 9 bases lying between them. The germline V gene encodes CDR1 LGHNA and CDR2 YSLEER. This CDR3 has 15 amino acids. CDR3: CASSQGAGDNSPLHF. In DNA, the CDR3 is TGCGCCAGCAGCCAAGGAGCGGGAGATAATTCACCCCTCCACTTT.

A note on this clonotype: This may be a read error: a much more frequent sequence differs by one nucleotide. This rearrangement joins TRBV6-6 to TRBJ2-7; possibly TRBD2 for D (6 bases). This CDR3 comprises 15 residues. Trimming cost V 2 bases and J 3 bases, with 14 bases left between them. In germline, CDR1 is MNHNY, CDR2 SVGAGI (reference sequence). The CDR3 DNA follows: TGTGCCAGCAGTTACCAGACTAGTCCCCGCTACGAGCAGTACTTC. Translating it yields CASSYQTSPRYEQYF.

Only a few counts were recorded for this clonotype. This chain links TRBV6-2 or TRBV6-3 with TRBJ1-5; possibly TRBD1 for D (6 bases). This CDR3 has 16 amino acids. Germline V gene data show CDR1 as MNHEY and CDR2 as SVGEGT. The ends were cut back, 2 bases at V and 2 bases at J, with 13 bases in the middle. CDR3 sequence (DNA): TGTGCCAGCAGTTACGGAGCAGGGGTCGGCAATCAGCCCCAGCATTTT. Encoded protein: CASSYGAGVGNQPQHF.

Details on this clonotype: At one end, the junction sequence differs from germline, possibly due to a read error. V is TRBV6-1 and J is TRBJ1-1, with D perhaps TRBD1 (5 bases). The CDR3 is made up of 16 amino acids. CDR1 and CDR2 from the germline V gene are MNHNS and SASEGT. The CDR3: CASSPHSGTGNTEAFF. The CDR3 DNA follows: TGCGCCAGCAGCCCCCATTCCGGGACGGGGAACACTGAAGCTTTCTTT.

This clonotype was counted ten times or more. V gene TRBV6-2 or TRBV6-3 combines with J gene TRBJ2-7; no definite D call. The CDR3 has 15 residues. The germline CDR1 and CDR2 sequences are MNHEY and SVGEGT. V lost 4 bases and J 6 bases, leaving 19 bases between the germline ends. The CDR3 loop reads CASSSKGRPVPEQYF. As DNA, the CDR3 is TGTGCCAGCAGTTCGAAGGGAAGACCAGTTCCCGAGCAGTACTTC.

There are many counts of this clonotype. The chain employs TRBV5-8 and TRBJ2-1, with D maybe TRBD2 (5 bases). Trimming took 4 bases from V and 0 from J, leaving 14 bases between them. Germline-derived CDR1 and CDR2 are SGHTS and YDEGEE. This CDR3 contains 16 residues. The chain's CDR3 is CASSPILRVSYNEQFF. The CDR3 DNA follows: TGTGCCAGCAGCCCAATTTTGCGGGTCTCCTACAATGAGCAGTTCTTC.

This clonotype appeared a few times. Its ends do not fully match the called genes, so a read error is possible. The CDR3 reads CASSFSGRRNSYERYF. In DNA form, the CDR3 reads TGTGCCAGCAGTTTCTCCGGGAGGAGAAATTCCTACGAGCGGTACTTC. This chain connects TRBV7-2 to TRBJ2-7; TRBD2 agrees at 7 bases. CDR3 length equals 16 residues. From germline, CDR1 is SGHTA and CDR2 FQGNSA.

The V and J genes are TRBV29-1 and TRBJ1-2; D is perhaps TRBD1 (6 bases). Trimming shortened V by 7 bases and J by 5 bases, and 23 bases separated the two germline ends. CDR1 is SQVTM and CDR2 is ANQGSEA in the germline V gene. The CDR3 extends over 15 amino acids. The CDR3 protein is CSGRLAGAGTYGYTF. For the CDR3, the DNA is TGCAGCGGAAGACTAGCGGGGGCCGGTACTTATGGCTACACCTTC.

In its sample, this clonotype was seen a few times. The chain combines TRBV11-2 with TRBJ2-3; 9 nucleotides agree with TRBD1. Trimming took 4 bases from V and 5 from J; bases not matched to a gene: 1. CDR3 length: 13 amino acids. Germline V gene lookup returns CDR1 SGHAT and CDR2 FQNNGV. The CDR3 is CASSSDRGDTQYF. The CDR3 DNA sequence: TGTGCCAGCAGCTCGGACAGGGGAGATACGCAGTATTTT. Full variable domain (missing parts from reference TRBV11-2 and TRBJ2-3): EAGVAQSPRYKIIEKRQSVAFWCNPISGHATLYWYQQILGQGPKLLIQFQNNGVVDDSQLPKDRFSAERLKGVDSTLKIQPAKLEDSAVYLCASSSDRGDTQYFGPGTRLTVL.

This clonotype was seen at least ten times. The rearrangement links TRBV13 to TRBJ2-5, with 9 bases fitting TRBD1. Germline V CDR1 and CDR2: PRHDT, FYEKMQ (reference sequence). There are 16 residues in the CDR3. V lost 5 bases to trimming and J lost 0 bases; unmatched junction nucleotides: 7. The CDR3 loop reads CASSILGQGYQETQYF. CDR3 bases: TGTGCCAGCAGCATCCTGGGACAGGGCTACCAAGAGACCCAGTACTTC.

In this sample, this clonotype turned up many times. The chain uses TRBV5-4 and TRBJ2-7; D gene uncertain. Germline values: CDR1 SGHNT, CDR2 YYREEE (reference sequence). The CDR3 contains 13 residues. Trimming stripped 1 base from V and 4 bases from J, with 9 bases between. The DNA of the CDR3 is TGTGCCAGCAGCTTGAACAGCTTATACGAGCAGTACTTC. This sequence encodes CASSLNSLYEQYF.

This clonotype was observed at least ten times. This chain links TRBV6-6 with TRBJ2-7; TRBD1 agrees at 10 bases. Germline-derived CDR1 and CDR2 are MNHNY and SVGAGI (reference sequence). This CDR3 contains 16 residues. With 2 bases clipped from V and 7 bases from J, the junction kept 11 bases outside the gene matches. CDR3 region: CASSYITGTGVGEQYF. CDR3 coding DNA: TGTGCCAGCAGTTACATAACCGGGACAGGGGTAGGAGAGCAGTACTTC.

There are many counts of this clonotype. The genes are TRBV6-5 and TRBJ2-3, with a possible D match to TRBD2 (7 bases). Germline loops: CDR1 MNHEY, CDR2 SVGAGI. V lost 4 bases and J 3 bases, leaving 20 bases between the germline ends. There are 17 residues in the CDR3. In DNA, the CDR3 is TGTGCCAGCAGTTCCTCCCGGGGGGCTTATAATACAGATACGCAGTATTTT. This codes for CASSSSRGAYNTDTQYF.

The rearrangement uses TRBV6-1 and TRBJ2-7; no clear D gene. This CDR3 comprises 14 residues. Between the trimmed V and J ends, which lost 4 bases and 1 base, there was a span of 11 bases. CDR1 is MNHNS and CDR2 is SASEGT in the germline V gene. CDR3 nucleotides: TGTGCCAGCAGTGGGGCAGGCAGTTCCTACGAGCAGTACTTC. This encodes CASSGAGSSYEQYF.

This clonotype was picked up a small number of times. The chain combines TRBV10-3 with TRBJ2-2, with unresolved D. This CDR3 is 15 amino acids long. Germline values: CDR1 ENHRY, CDR2 SYGVKD. Trimming took 6 bases from V and 0 from J, leaving 11 bases between them. The chain's CDR3 is CAISRTDANTGELFF. DNA of the CDR3: TGTGCCATCAGCCGAACGGACGCGAACACCGGGGAGCTGTTTTTT.

About this clonotype: Compared with germline, one end of the junction differs, possibly owing to a read error. V and J are TRBV6-5 and TRBJ2-6, with TRBD1 matching 7 bases. The CDR3 runs 15 residues. CDR1 and CDR2 from the germline V gene are MNHEY and SVGAGI. The CDR3: CASSPWGTGADVLTF. The CDR3 DNA reads TGTGCCAGCAGTCCGTGGGGAACAGGGGCCGACGTCCTGACTTTC.

This chain connects TRBV6-5 to TRBJ2-2; TRBD1 agrees at 10 bases. Trimming at V came to 7 bases and at J to 5 bases, leaving 4 bases not matched to a gene. Germline V gives CDR1 MNHEY, CDR2 SVGAGI. The CDR3 has 14 residues. The CDR3 reads CASTPGQGTGELFF. The CDR3 nucleotides are TGTGCCAGCACTCCGGGACAGGGGACCGGGGAGCTGTTTTTT.

This clonotype was found many times. The chain recombines TRBV4-1 with TRBJ2-7; D is perhaps TRBD1 (8 bases). The CDR3 consists of 18 residues. V lost 3 bases to trimming and J lost 1 base, with 22 bases between them. Germline CDR1 reads MGHRA; CDR2 reads YSYEKL. CDR3 coding DNA: TGCGCCAGCAGCCAGGAGGGGGGGGCGGACAGGGCGTCCTACGAGCAGTACTTC. Its protein product is CASSQEGGADRASYEQYF.

The J gene is TRBJ2-5, the V gene TRBV28; 11 bases map to TRBD1. V shed 10 bases, J shed 2 bases, and the junction held 3 bases outside the gene matches. This CDR3 comprises 13 residues. Germline CDR1 reads MDHEN; CDR2 reads SYDVKM. CDR3 residues: CATWDRGQETQYF. In DNA, the CDR3 is TGTGCCACCTGGGACAGGGGGCAAGAGACCCAGTACTTC. The full variable domain, completed using reference TRBV28 and TRBJ2-5, is DVKVTQSSRYLVKRTGEKVFLECVQDMDHENMFWYRQDPGLGLRLIYFSYDVKMKEKGDIPEGYSVSREKKERFSLILESASTNQTSMYLCATWDRGQETQYFGPGTRLLVL.

The V gene is TRBV20-1, the J gene TRBJ2-1, with D possibly being TRBD1 (6 bases). V gave up 3 bases and J gave up 9 bases, with 18 bases separating them. Germline lookup yields CDR1 DFQATT and CDR2 SNEGSKA (reference sequence). The CDR3 consists of 14 residues. The CDR3 loop is CSARNASGQTEQFF. As DNA, the CDR3 is TGCAGTGCTAGGAACGCCAGCGGACAGACTGAGCAGTTCTTC.

The J gene is TRBJ1-5, the V gene TRBV20-1, with 7 bases that match TRBD1. J gave up 3 bases and V 6 bases, and 5 bases lay outside the gene matches. Germline assignment: CDR1 DFQATT and CDR2 SNEGSKA (reference sequence). The CDR3 has 13 residues. The CDR3 here is CSATTGTNQPQHF. CDR3 nucleotide sequence: TGCAGTGCAACGACAGGGACCAATCAGCCCCAGCATTTT.

At least ten counts were recorded for this clonotype. This chain links TRBV20-1 with TRBJ1-2; TRBD1 matches 7 bases. CDR3 length: 14 residues. The junction had 9 bases not matched to a gene; V was cut back by 6 bases and J by 2 bases. The germline CDR1 and CDR2 sequences are DFQATT and SNEGSKA (reference sequence). CDR3 amino acids: CSAIRQGTNYGYTF. CDR3 nucleotide sequence: TGCAGTGCCATTAGACAGGGAACGAACTATGGCTACACCTTC.

This clonotype has just a few counts. This chain links TRBV7-9 with TRBJ1-2; TRBD1 matches 7 bases. The CDR3 consists of 14 residues. V lost 1 base and J lost 6; bases outside the gene matches: 5. CDR1 and CDR2 (germline): SEHNR, FQNEAQ (reference sequence). The DNA of the CDR3 is TGTGCCAGCAGCTTAGTGGGACAGTTGAATGGCTACACCTTC. As protein: CASSLVGQLNGYTF.

This clonotype was recorded a few times. This chain connects TRBV6-6 to TRBJ2-2, with 11 bases identical to TRBD2. Trimming removed 0 bases from V and 5 bases from J; junction bases left unmatched: 2. CDR3 length: 16 residues. Germline V gene sequence: CDR1 MNHNY, CDR2 SVGAGI (reference sequence). The DNA for the CDR3 is TGTGCCAGCAGTTACTCTCCTAGCGGGGGGACCGGGGAGCTGTTTTTT. Its translation: CASSYSPSGGTGELFF.